A single sample gave rise to the 13 T cell receptor beta chains below, sequenced in a study of blood T cell repertoires in COVID-19. Here immunoSEQ multiplex PCR was the method, and the copy in TCRdb shows in-frame clones only, minus some. Of roughly 200,000 clones listed, around 90% are singletons. Sequenced material: peripheral blood. The receptors stem from a man between 35 and 55 years old with active or convalescent COVID-19.

This clone was picked up a small number of times. The J gene is TRBJ1-1, the V gene TRBV7-8, with 8 bases matching TRBD1. V dropped 6 bases and J dropped 2; count of bases not matched to a gene: 5. The CDR3 covers 14 residues. Germline V gives CDR1 SGHVS, CDR2 FQNEAQ. CDR3 nucleotide sequence: TGTGCCAGCAGGGTACAGGGGGTAAACACTGAAGCTTTCTTT. Amino acids: CASRVQGVNTEAFF.

The chain joins TRBV10-3 to TRBJ2-3; TRBD2 matches 10 bases. Trimming at V came to 3 bases and at J to 5 bases, leaving 11 bases not matched to a gene. Germline V lookup: CDR1 ENHRY, CDR2 SYGVKD. CDR3 length: 17 amino acids. The CDR3 reads CAISDPSIAGGLDTQYF. Written as DNA, the CDR3 is TGTGCCATCAGTGACCCTTCTATAGCGGGAGGTTTAGATACGCAGTATTTT.

The rearrangement joins TRBV24-1 to TRBJ2-7; D perhaps matches TRBD1 (6 bases). V shed 3 bases and J shed 4 bases, with 12 bases lying between them. The CDR3 runs to 14 residues. Per the germline V gene, CDR1 is KGHDR and CDR2 is SFDVKD. CDR3 residues: CATSDTRGPYEQYF. As DNA, the CDR3 is TGTGCCACCAGTGATACCAGGGGCCCGTACGAGCAGTACTTC.

The genes are TRBV5-1 and TRBJ1-1; D possibly corresponds to TRBD1 (6 bases). This CDR3 has 14 residues. Germline loops: CDR1 SGHRS, CDR2 YFSETQ. The ends were cut back, 3 bases at V and 1 base at J, with 10 bases in the middle. CDR3 sequence: CASSSLQGNTEAFF. CDR3 in DNA: TGCGCCAGCAGCTCCTTACAGGGGAACACTGAAGCTTTCTTT.

The CDR3 is CASSFDRAYEQYF. The CDR3 nucleotides read TGTGCCAGCAGTTTCGACAGAGCCTACGAGCAGTACTTC. The genes are TRBV12-3 or TRBV12-4 and TRBJ2-7, with D maybe TRBD1 (5 bases). Trimming took off 3 bases at V and 2 bases at J, with 8 bases between the two ends. The CDR3 has 13 amino acids.

This sequence joins TRBV7-2 and TRBJ2-1; 11 nucleotides line up with TRBD2. J lost 4 bases, V lost 6 bases, and 5 bases had no gene match. The CDR3 runs to 15 residues. CDR1 SGHTA and CDR2 FQGNSA come from the germline V gene. CDR3 residues: CASRQTSGEYNEQFF. In nucleotides, the CDR3 is TGTGCCAGCAGGCAGACTAGCGGGGAATACAATGAGCAGTTCTTC.

The chain couples TRBV7-2 to TRBJ2-7; 8 bases match TRBD1. Trimming cost V 3 bases and J 5 bases; bases outside gene matches: 6. Germline V gives CDR1 SGHTA, CDR2 FQGNSA. CDR3 size: 14 residues. The CDR3 loop reads CASSFRQGADEQYF. Written as DNA, the CDR3 is TGTGCCAGCAGCTTTAGGCAGGGGGCCGACGAGCAGTACTTC.

CDR3 nucleotides: TGCAGCGTTCATAGACAGAGCACTGAAGCTTTCTTT. It is translated as CSVHRQSTEAFF. V usage is TRBV29-1 and J usage is TRBJ1-1; maybe TRBD1 (5 bases). The germline V and J ends were trimmed by 5 bases and 4 bases, with 11 bases remaining between them. The length of the CDR3 is 12 residues. Per germline, CDR1 SQVTM and CDR2 ANQGSEA. Full variable domain (rest looked up from reference TRBV29-1 and TRBJ1-1): SAVISQKPSRDICQRGTSLTIQCQVDSQVTMMFWYRQQPGQSLTLIATANQGSEATYESGFVIDKFPISRPNLTFSTLTVSNMSPEDSSIYLCSVHRQSTEAFFGQGTRLTVV.

V is TRBV19 and J is TRBJ2-3, with D tentatively TRBD2 (6 bases). The CDR3 has 13 residues. V was trimmed by 2 bases and J by 8 bases, leaving 11 bases between them. Germline V gene sequence: CDR1 LNHDA, CDR2 SQIVND (reference sequence). CDR3 coding DNA: TGTGCCAGTAGTATAACCGGGGGTAGTACGCAGTATTTT. Translation: CASSITGGSTQYF.

The CDR3 loop reads CASSRHLLSQETQYF. The CDR3 DNA sequence: TGTGCCAGCAGCCGACACCTCCTAAGCCAAGAGACCCAGTACTTC. The chain couples TRBV28 to TRBJ2-5; D unresolved. Germline loops: CDR1 MDHEN, CDR2 SYDVKM. The CDR3 is made up of 15 amino acids. V lost 6 bases and J 1 base, leaving 15 bases between the germline ends.

The rearrangement uses TRBV11-3 and TRBJ2-7, with 8 nucleotides matching TRBD1. The CDR3 has 15 amino acids. CDR1 and CDR2 (germline): SGHNT, YENEEA. Losses at the gene ends were 5 bases for V and 5 bases for J; bases not matched to a gene: 11. Here the CDR3 DNA reads TGTGCCAGCAGCCCAACCGGGACAGGAATGGACGAGCAGTACTTC. It encodes CASSPTGTGMDEQYF.

The V call is TRBV10-3, the J call TRBJ2-1, with D possibly being TRBD2 (5 bases). Germline V gene sequence: CDR1 ENHRY, CDR2 SYGVKD. The ends were cut back, 0 bases at V and 10 bases at J, with 22 bases in the middle. The CDR3 loop spans 17 amino acids. The CDR3 is CAISESVRIGSLQEQFF. For the CDR3, the DNA is TGTGCCATCAGTGAGTCGGTTAGAATAGGGAGTCTTCAGGAGCAGTTCTTC.

The chain joins TRBV7-9 to TRBJ2-7, with 12 bases identical to TRBD1. The V gene end was trimmed by 5 bases and the J gene end by 5 bases; junction bases not matched to a gene: 7. The germline CDR1 and CDR2 sequences are SEHNR and FQNEAQ (reference sequence). There are 15 residues in the CDR3. This CDR3 reads CASSLSGTGGDEQYF. In DNA form, the CDR3 reads TGTGCCAGCAGCCTCTCCGGGACAGGGGGCGACGAGCAGTACTTC.